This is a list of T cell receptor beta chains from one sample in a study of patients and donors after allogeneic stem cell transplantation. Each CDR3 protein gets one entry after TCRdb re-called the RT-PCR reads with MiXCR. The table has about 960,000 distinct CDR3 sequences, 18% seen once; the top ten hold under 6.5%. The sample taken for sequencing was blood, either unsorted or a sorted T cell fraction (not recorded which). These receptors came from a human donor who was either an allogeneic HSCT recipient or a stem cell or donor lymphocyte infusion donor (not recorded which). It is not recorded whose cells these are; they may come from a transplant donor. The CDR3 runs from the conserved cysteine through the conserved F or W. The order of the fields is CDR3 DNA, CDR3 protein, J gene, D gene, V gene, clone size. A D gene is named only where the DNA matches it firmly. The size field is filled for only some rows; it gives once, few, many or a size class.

TGTGCCAGCAGGGACTTCAGTCAGCCCCAGCATTTT,CASRDFSQPQHF,TRBJ1-5,NA,TRBV6-5,NA
TGCGCCAGCAGCTCGAAGTCCACAGGGGATCAGTCCTACGAGCAGTACTTC,CASSSKSTGDQSYEQYF,TRBJ2-7,TRBD1,TRBV5-1,few
TGTGCCAGCAGTGAGGCTAGCGGGGGACAAAAGACCCAGTACTTC,CASSEASGGQKTQYF,TRBJ2-5,TRBD2,TRBV2,NA
TGTGCCAGCAGTCCCCTGGACAGGCTACAGCCCCAGCATTTT,CASSPLDRLQPQHF,TRBJ1-5,TRBD1,TRBV27,few
TGTGCCAGCAGCTCTGGGACAGGACTCTCTGGAAACACCATATATTTT,CASSSGTGLSGNTIYF,TRBJ1-3,TRBD1,TRBV7-9,NA
TGCAGCGTTGATGGTTCAGAACAAGAGACCCAGTACTTC,CSVDGSEQETQYF,TRBJ2-5,NA,TRBV29-1,many
TGCAGTGCTGTACAATCGAGCTCCTATAATTCACCCCTCCACTTT,CSAVQSSSYNSPLHF,TRBJ1-6,NA,TRBV20-1,NA
TGTGCCAGCAAAACAGGGGAAGAAAAGCAGTACTTC,CASKTGEEKQYF,TRBJ2-7,TRBD1,TRBV6-2/TRBV6-3,few
TGTGCCAGCAGTGTACAGGGGGGCACAGATACGCAGTATTTT,CASSVQGGTDTQYF,TRBJ2-3,TRBD1,TRBV12-3/TRBV12-4,many
TGTGCCAGCAGCCCTCTAGCGGGGGCGAGAACCGGGGAGCTGTTTTTT,CASSPLAGARTGELFF,TRBJ2-2,TRBD2,TRBV7-2,NA
TGTGCTAGCAGCTTAGATACCAGCGGGCAAGAGACCCAGTACTTC,CASSLDTSGQETQYF,TRBJ2-5,NA,TRBV7-7,NA
TGTGCCAGCAGCGCCGACAAGGTCCCCAATGAGCAGTTCTTC,CASSADKVPNEQFF,TRBJ2-1,NA,TRBV9,many
TGTGCCAGCAGCTTGGCCGGGACAGCCGGCTACGAGCAGTACTTC,CASSLAGTAGYEQYF,TRBJ2-7,TRBD1,TRBV5-5,NA
TGTGCCACCAGCAGAGACGCGACTAGCGGGACGTACAATGAGCAGTTCTTC,CATSRDATSGTYNEQFF,TRBJ2-1,TRBD2,TRBV15,NA
TGTGCCAGCAGCCAAGGTTGGGTTAGCAATCAGCCCCAGCATTTT,CASSQGWVSNQPQHF,TRBJ1-5,NA,TRBV3-1,NA
TGCAGTGCTAGTTCAGGGGTTGACGTAGAGCAGTTCTTC,CSASSGVDVEQFF,TRBJ2-1,NA,TRBV20-1,few
TGCGCCAGCAGACCCTACCCGGAGGGGACCCAGTACTTC,CASRPYPEGTQYF,TRBJ2-5,NA,TRBV5-1,few
TGTGCCAGCAGTTCCCAGGCAGTCTCCTACGAGCAGTACTTC,CASSSQAVSYEQYF,TRBJ2-7,NA,TRBV6-5,few
TGTGCCAGCAGTTTGAGGACAGGGGGTTCAGATACGCAGTATTTT,CASSLRTGGSDTQYF,TRBJ2-3,TRBD1,TRBV28,NA
TGTGCCACCAGTGACCAGGGACTAGCGGGAGAGAAGGATGAGCAGTTCTTC,CATSDQGLAGEKDEQFF,TRBJ2-1,TRBD2,TRBV24-1,few
TGTGCCAGCAGTTTGGGTAGGGGTTATGGCTACACCTTC,CASSLGRGYGYTF,TRBJ1-2,NA,TRBV12-3/TRBV12-4,many
TGTGCCAGCAGTTACCTGGGTGGGGAGAACACTGAAGCTTTCTTT,CASSYLGGENTEAFF,TRBJ1-1,NA,TRBV6-5,NA